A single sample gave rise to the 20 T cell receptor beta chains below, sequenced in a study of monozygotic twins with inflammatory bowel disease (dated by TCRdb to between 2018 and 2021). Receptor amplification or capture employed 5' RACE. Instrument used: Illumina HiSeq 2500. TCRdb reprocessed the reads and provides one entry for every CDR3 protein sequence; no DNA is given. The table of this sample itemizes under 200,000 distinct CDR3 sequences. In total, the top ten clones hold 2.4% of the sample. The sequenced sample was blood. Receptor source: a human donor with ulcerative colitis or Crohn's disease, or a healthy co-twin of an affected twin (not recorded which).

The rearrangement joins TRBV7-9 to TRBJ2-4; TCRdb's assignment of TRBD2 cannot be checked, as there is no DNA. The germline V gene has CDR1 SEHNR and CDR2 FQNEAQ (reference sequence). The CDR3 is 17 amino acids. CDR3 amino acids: CASSSLWPPADQNIQYF. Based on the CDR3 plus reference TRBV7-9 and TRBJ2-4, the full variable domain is DTGVSQNPRHKITKRGQNVTFRCDPISEHNRLYWYRQTLGQGPEFLTYFQNEAQLEKSRLLSDRFSAERPKGSFSTLEIQRTEQGDSAMYLCASSSLWPPADQNIQYFGAGTRLSVL.

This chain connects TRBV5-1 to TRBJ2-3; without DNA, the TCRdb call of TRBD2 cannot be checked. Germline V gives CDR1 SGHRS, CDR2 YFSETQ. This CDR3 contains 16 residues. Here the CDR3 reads CASSPPSGRGTDTQYF.

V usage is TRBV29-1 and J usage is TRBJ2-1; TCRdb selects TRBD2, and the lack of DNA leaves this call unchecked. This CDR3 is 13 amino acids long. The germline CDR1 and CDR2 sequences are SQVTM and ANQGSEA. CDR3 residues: CSVLVATGNEQFF.

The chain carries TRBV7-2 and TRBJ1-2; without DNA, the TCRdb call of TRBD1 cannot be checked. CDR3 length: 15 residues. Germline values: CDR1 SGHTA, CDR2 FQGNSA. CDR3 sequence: CASSLTGGAGYGYTF.

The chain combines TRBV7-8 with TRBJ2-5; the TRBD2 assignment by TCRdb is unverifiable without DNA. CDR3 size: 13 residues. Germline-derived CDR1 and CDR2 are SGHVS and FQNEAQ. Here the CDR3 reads CASSPLRQETQYF.

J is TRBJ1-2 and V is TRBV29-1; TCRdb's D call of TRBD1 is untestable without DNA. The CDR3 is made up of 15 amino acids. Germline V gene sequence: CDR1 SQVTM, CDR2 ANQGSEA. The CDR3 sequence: CSAGTGIYLSYGYTF.

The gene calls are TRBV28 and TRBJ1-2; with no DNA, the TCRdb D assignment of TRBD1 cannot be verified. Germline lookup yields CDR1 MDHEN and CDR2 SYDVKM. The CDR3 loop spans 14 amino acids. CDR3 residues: CASRAGSVGYGYTF.

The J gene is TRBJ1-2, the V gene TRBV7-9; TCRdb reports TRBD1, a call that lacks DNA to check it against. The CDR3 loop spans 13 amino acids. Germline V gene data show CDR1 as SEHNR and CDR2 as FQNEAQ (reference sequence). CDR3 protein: CASSSPGNYGYTF.

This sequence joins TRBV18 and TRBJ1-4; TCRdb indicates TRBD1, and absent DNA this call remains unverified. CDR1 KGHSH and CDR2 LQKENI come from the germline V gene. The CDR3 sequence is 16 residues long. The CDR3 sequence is CASSPQGAGTNEKLFF.

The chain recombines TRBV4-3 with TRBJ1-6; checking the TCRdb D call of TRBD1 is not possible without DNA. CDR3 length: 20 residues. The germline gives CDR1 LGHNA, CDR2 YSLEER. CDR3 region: CASSQGFRGTGDPYNSPLHF.

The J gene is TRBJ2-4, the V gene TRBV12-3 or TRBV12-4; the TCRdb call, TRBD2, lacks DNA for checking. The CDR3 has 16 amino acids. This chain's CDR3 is CASSLGSSGAKNIQYF.

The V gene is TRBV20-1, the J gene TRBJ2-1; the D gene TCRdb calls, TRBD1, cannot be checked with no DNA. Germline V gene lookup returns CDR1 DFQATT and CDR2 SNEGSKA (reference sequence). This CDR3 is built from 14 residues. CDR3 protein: CSARDSRGWDEQFF.

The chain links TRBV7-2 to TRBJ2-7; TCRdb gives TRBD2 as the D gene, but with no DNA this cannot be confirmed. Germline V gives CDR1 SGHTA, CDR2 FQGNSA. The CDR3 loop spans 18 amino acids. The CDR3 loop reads CASSLAGTSGFFSYEQYF.

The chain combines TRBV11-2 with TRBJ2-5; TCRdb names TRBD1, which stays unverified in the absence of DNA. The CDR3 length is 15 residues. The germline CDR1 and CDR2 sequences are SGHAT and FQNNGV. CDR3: CASSLRAGEEETQYF.

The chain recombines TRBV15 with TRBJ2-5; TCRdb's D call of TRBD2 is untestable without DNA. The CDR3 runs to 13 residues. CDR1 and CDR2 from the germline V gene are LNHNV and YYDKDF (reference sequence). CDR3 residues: CATSRDVAETQYF.

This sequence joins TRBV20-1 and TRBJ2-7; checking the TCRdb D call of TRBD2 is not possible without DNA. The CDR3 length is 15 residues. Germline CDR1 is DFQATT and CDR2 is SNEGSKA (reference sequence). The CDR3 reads CSARASFEGNYEQYF.

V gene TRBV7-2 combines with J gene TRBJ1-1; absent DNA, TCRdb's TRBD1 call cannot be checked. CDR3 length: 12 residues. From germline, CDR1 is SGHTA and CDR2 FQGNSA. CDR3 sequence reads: CASKTGTTEAFF. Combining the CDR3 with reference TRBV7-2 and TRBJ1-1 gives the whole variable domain GAGVSQSPSNKVTEKGKDVELRCDPISGHTALYWYRQSLGQGLEFLIYFQGNSAPDKSGLPSDRFSAERTGGSVSTLTIQRTQQEDSAVYLCASKTGTTEAFFGQGTRLTVV.

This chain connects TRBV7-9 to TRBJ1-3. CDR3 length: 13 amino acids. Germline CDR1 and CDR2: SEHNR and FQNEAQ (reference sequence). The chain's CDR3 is CASSPRSGNTIYF.

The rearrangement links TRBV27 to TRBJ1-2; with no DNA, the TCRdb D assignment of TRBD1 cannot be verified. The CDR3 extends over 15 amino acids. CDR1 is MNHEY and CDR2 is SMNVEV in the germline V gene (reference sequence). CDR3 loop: CASSFGQGNIYGYTF.

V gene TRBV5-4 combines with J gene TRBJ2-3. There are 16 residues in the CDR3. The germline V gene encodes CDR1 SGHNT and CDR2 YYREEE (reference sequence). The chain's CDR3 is CASSLAEGVGPDTQYF.